These 21 T cell receptor beta chains originate from one sample sequenced in a study of OX40 agonist ivuxolimab in advanced cancers. Sequenced by immunoSEQ multiplex PCR; TCRdb stores in-frame clones only, minus some. The sample contains under 90,000 clones, approximately 85% of which appear only once. Specimen: CD4+ or CD8+ T cells sorted from blood, collected in a trial of the OX40 agonist ivuxolimab. Every receptor here comes from an adult with an advanced solid tumor such as melanoma, head and neck, liver or kidney cancer.

The chain links TRBV18 to TRBJ2-5, with unresolved D. V was trimmed by 5 bases and J by 4 bases, leaving 14 bases between them. Germline values: CDR1 KGHSH, CDR2 LQKENI. This CDR3 is 14 amino acids long. DNA of the CDR3: TGTGCCAGCTCAATGGATGGAAGGATAGAGACCCAGTACTTC. It specifies CASSMDGRIETQYF.

The V and J genes are TRBV6-6 and TRBJ1-5, with TRBD1 matching 7 bases. Per the germline V gene, CDR1 is MNHNY and CDR2 is SVGAGI (reference sequence). Trimming cost V 5 bases and J 7 bases; bases outside gene matches: 11. The CDR3 extends over 15 amino acids. In nucleotides, the CDR3 is TGTGCCAGCAGTATCGCGACAGGGTCGGCCCAGCCCCAGCATTTT. Protein sequence: CASSIATGSAQPQHF.

The chain is built from TRBV6-5 and TRBJ2-1; 7 nucleotides agree with TRBD1. The CDR3 runs to 15 residues. Germline V lookup: CDR1 MNHEY, CDR2 SVGAGI. Germline trimming cut 6 bases from V and 4 bases from J; bases unmatched to any gene: 9. In DNA form, the CDR3 reads TGTGCCAGCAGACGGATACAGGGGACGTACAATGAGCAGTTCTTC. It yields the protein CASRRIQGTYNEQFF.

This clone was found a few times. This sequence joins TRBV27 and TRBJ1-5, with D possibly TRBD1 on 5 matching bases. Trimming took off 2 bases at V and 4 bases at J, with 12 bases between the two ends. CDR1 is MNHEY, CDR2 SMNVEV, per germline (reference sequence). The CDR3 is 15 amino acids. DNA of the CDR3: TGTGCCAGCAGTTTAAGCAGGACACCTAATCAGCCCCAGCATTTT. Amino acid sequence: CASSLSRTPNQPQHF.

The chain uses TRBV4-1 and TRBJ2-1; no reliable D call. V lost 1 base and J lost 3, with 13 bases in between. CDR3 size: 16 residues. Germline values: CDR1 MGHRA, CDR2 YSYEKL. The CDR3 DNA reads as TGCGCCAGCAGCCAAGTAACGGCAGGCCGCTACAATGAGCAGTTCTTC. Protein product: CASSQVTAGRYNEQFF.

The genes are TRBV7-2 and TRBJ2-1, with a tentative D call TRBD2 (6 bases). V was shortened by 3 bases and J by 8 bases, with 17 bases between the two germline ends. The CDR3 runs 15 residues. Germline-derived CDR1 and CDR2 are SGHTA and FQGNSA. CDR3 loop: CASSLRGRVSDEQFF. Here the CDR3 DNA reads TGTGCCAGCAGCTTGCGGGGCAGGGTTAGCGATGAGCAGTTCTTC.

The rearrangement uses TRBV9 and TRBJ2-6; possibly TRBD1 for D (6 bases). The CDR3 consists of 19 residues. The V gene's germline CDR1 is SGDLS and CDR2 YYNGEE. The V end was cut by 0 bases, the J end by 0 bases, with 16 bases between. The CDR3 region has the DNA TGTGCCAGCAGCGTAGGAATCCGGACAGCTCTCTCTGGGGCCAACGTCCTGACTTTC. This sequence encodes CASSVGIRTALSGANVLTF.

The V gene is TRBV11-2, the J gene TRBJ1-2; 8 bases are a match to TRBD1. The germline V gene encodes CDR1 SGHAT and CDR2 FQNNGV. The length of the CDR3 is 15 residues. Trimming removed 6 bases from V and 1 base from J; junction bases left unmatched: 7. This chain's CDR3 is CASSSGTGHNYGYTF. CDR3 DNA: TGTGCCAGCAGTTCCGGGACAGGACATAACTATGGCTACACCTTC.

The chain combines TRBV18 with TRBJ2-5, with a weak D call TRBD2 (5 bases). Deletions cut 2 bases from V and 5 bases from J, with 12 bases between. The V gene's germline CDR1 is KGHSH and CDR2 LQKENI. CDR3 length: 14 amino acids. CDR3 amino acids: CASSPISASETQYF. DNA of the CDR3: TGTGCCAGCTCACCAATTAGCGCGAGTGAGACCCAGTACTTC.

The genes are TRBV5-1 and TRBJ2-2; D is undetermined. Germline-derived CDR1 and CDR2 are SGHRS and YFSETQ. The V end lost 0 bases, the J end lost 4 bases, and 7 bases lay between the germline ends. This CDR3 is built from 14 residues. The CDR3 is CASSLAWSTGELFF. The CDR3 DNA sequence: TGCGCCAGCAGCTTGGCCTGGAGCACCGGGGAGCTGTTTTTT. Combining the CDR3 with reference TRBV5-1 and TRBJ2-2 gives the whole variable domain KAGVTQTPRYLIKTRGQQVTLSCSPISGHRSVSWYQQTPGQGLQFLFEYFSETQRNKGNFPGRFSGRQFSNSRSEMNVSTLELGDSALYLCASSLAWSTGELFFGEGSRLTVL.

The chain is built from TRBV4-1 and TRBJ2-2, with D maybe TRBD2 (7 bases). CDR3 length: 15 amino acids. Germline V gene lookup returns CDR1 MGHRA and CDR2 YSYEKL. Trimming left V 3 bases short and J 3 bases short, with 11 bases between. The CDR3: CASSHWGGDTGELFF. Written as DNA, the CDR3 is TGCGCCAGCAGCCACTGGGGGGGCGACACCGGGGAGCTGTTTTTT.

The chain carries TRBV5-1 and TRBJ2-3; 10 nucleotides agree with TRBD1. There are 15 residues in the CDR3. The V gene's germline CDR1 is SGHRS and CDR2 YFSETQ. V lost 3 bases to trimming and J lost 4 bases; unmatched junction nucleotides: 5. The CDR3 coding sequence is TGCGCCAGCAGCTCCCCGGGACAGGGGTCAGATACGCAGTATTTT. Protein sequence: CASSSPGQGSDTQYF.

The rearrangement joins TRBV9 to TRBJ1-4, with D perhaps matching TRBD1 (6 bases). The length of the CDR3 is 17 residues. The V and J ends lost 3 bases and 7 bases respectively, with 22 bases between them. Germline V gene data show CDR1 as SGDLS and CDR2 as YYNGEE. The CDR3 DNA reads as TGTGCCAGCAGCGCGTCTCCGGGGGGCTGGCGGATTGAAAAACTGTTTTTT. Translating gives CASSASPGGWRIEKLFF.

The chain uses TRBV30 and TRBJ2-3; 9 bases align to TRBD1. Germline CDR1 is GTSNPN and CDR2 is SVGIG (reference sequence). This CDR3 comprises 14 residues. V lost 2 bases, J lost 4 bases, and 4 bases stayed unmatched. CDR3 amino acids: CAWSWRQGADTQYF. The DNA of the CDR3 is TGTGCCTGGAGTTGGAGACAGGGGGCAGATACGCAGTATTTT.

The rearrangement links TRBV5-1 to TRBJ2-3, with no clear D. Trimming left V 5 bases short and J 0 bases short, with 4 bases between. Germline lookup yields CDR1 SGHRS and CDR2 YFSETQ. The CDR3 is made up of 12 amino acids. The CDR3 is CASRPSTDTQYF. The CDR3 nucleotides read TGCGCCAGCAGGCCCAGCACAGATACGCAGTATTTT. The complete variable domain, with remaining parts taken from reference TRBV5-1 and TRBJ2-3, reads KAGVTQTPRYLIKTRGQQVTLSCSPISGHRSVSWYQQTPGQGLQFLFEYFSETQRNKGNFPGRFSGRQFSNSRSEMNVSTLELGDSALYLCASRPSTDTQYFGPGTRLTVL.

The chain carries TRBV2 and TRBJ2-1, with D possibly called TRBD1 or TRBD2 (5 bases each). The CDR3 sequence is 14 residues long. Trimming stripped 4 bases from V and 4 bases from J, with 11 bases between. The germline CDR1 and CDR2 sequences are SNHLY and FYNNEI. The CDR3 reads CASSAGTLYNEQFF. The CDR3 DNA reads TGTGCCAGCAGTGCCGGGACGCTATACAATGAGCAGTTCTTC.

The chain links TRBV7-3 to TRBJ2-1, with D perhaps matching TRBD2 (6 bases). The V end was cut by 10 bases, the J end by 8 bases, with 18 bases between. The CDR3 is 13 residues long. Germline CDR1 and CDR2: SGHTA and FQGTGA. DNA for the CDR3: TGTGCCACCCCGCAGGGCGGGGAGCATGAGCAGTTCTTC. It encodes CATPQGGEHEQFF. The variable domain in full, with the rest retrieved from reference TRBV7-3 and TRBJ2-1, is GAGVSQTPSNKVTEKGKYVELRCDPISGHTALYWYRQSLGQGPEFLIYFQGTGAADDSGLPNDRFFAVRPEGSVSTLKIQRTERGDSAVYLCATPQGGEHEQFFGPGTRLTVL.

The chain carries TRBV4-3 and TRBJ2-6; no firm D call. From germline, CDR1 is LGHNA and CDR2 YSLEER. The CDR3 spans 15 residues. With 1 base removed from V and 0 bases from J, the gap between germline ends came to 4 bases. This CDR3 reads CASSQGGSGANVLTF. The CDR3 nucleotides are TGCGCCAGCAGCCAAGGAGGCTCTGGGGCCAACGTCCTGACTTTC.

This clone has a single count. In nucleotides, the CDR3 is TGCGCCAGCAGCTTCCCCACGAGCTCCTACGAGCAGTACTTC. Protein: CASSFPTSSYEQYF. The chain joins TRBV5-1 to TRBJ2-7; D not resolved. Germline V gene data show CDR1 as SGHRS and CDR2 as YFSETQ. V lost 2 bases and J 0 bases, leaving 9 bases between the germline ends. This CDR3 contains 14 residues.

The chain is built from TRBV27 and TRBJ2-3; D tentatively reads TRBD1 or TRBD2 (6 bases each). Germline-derived CDR1 and CDR2 are MNHEY and SMNVEV (reference sequence). V lost 4 bases and J lost 3, with 14 bases in between. The CDR3 consists of 15 residues. The CDR3 spells CASSSKRGTTDTQYF. CDR3 DNA: TGTGCCAGCAGTTCCAAAAGGGGGACTACAGATACGCAGTATTTT.

The rearrangement joins TRBV10-3 to TRBJ2-7; D not certain. The CDR3 length is 11 residues. In germline, CDR1 is ENHRY, CDR2 SYGVKD. The V and J ends lost 3 bases and 7 bases respectively, with 7 bases between them. CDR3 DNA sequence: TGTGCCATCAGTGAAGCTGGAGAGCAGTACTTC. It yields the protein CAISEAGEQYF.